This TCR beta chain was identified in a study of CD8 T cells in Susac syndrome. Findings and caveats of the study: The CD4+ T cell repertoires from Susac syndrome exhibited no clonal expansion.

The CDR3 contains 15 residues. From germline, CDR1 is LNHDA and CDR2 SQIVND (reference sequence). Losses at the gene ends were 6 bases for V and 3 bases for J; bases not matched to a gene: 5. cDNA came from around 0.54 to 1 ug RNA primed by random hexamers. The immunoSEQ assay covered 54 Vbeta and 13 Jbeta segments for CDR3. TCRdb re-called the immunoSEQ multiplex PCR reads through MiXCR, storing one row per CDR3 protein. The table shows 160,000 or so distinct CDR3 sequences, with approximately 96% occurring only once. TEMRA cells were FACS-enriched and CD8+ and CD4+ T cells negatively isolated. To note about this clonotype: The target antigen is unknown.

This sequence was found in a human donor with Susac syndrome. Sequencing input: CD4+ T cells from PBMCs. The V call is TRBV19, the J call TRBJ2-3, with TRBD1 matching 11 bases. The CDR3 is CASSRTGGATDTQYF. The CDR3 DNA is TGTGCCAGTAGCCGGACAGGGGGCGCGACAGATACGCAGTATTTT.